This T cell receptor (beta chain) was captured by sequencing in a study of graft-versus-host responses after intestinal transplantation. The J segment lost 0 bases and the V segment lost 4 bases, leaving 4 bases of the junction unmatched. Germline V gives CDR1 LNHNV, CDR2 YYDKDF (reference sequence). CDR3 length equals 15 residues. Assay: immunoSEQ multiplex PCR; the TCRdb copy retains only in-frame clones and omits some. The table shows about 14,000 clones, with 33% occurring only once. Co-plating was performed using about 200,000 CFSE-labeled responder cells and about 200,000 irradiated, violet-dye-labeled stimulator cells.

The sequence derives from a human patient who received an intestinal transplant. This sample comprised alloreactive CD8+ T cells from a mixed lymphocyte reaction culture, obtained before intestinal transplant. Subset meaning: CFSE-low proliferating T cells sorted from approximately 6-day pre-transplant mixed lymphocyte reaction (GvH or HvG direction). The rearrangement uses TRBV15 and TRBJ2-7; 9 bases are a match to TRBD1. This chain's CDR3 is CATSTDRGLSYEQYF. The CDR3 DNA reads TGTGCCACCAGCACGGACAGGGGACTCTCCTACGAGCAGTACTTC.